Below are 7 T cell receptor beta chains sequenced from a single sample in a study of blood T cell repertoires in COVID-19. TCRdb's copy holds only in-frame clones and misses some; the assay was immunoSEQ multiplex PCR. The table includes 150,000 to 200,000 clones, around 86% detected once. Sequencing used peripheral blood. The receptors originated from a man in his fifties with active or convalescent COVID-19.

The table lists this clone with a few counts. Other DNA sequences within the sample encode an identical CDR3. The chain links TRBV5-1 to TRBJ1-1, with TRBD1 identical over 8 bases. V lost 4 bases and J lost 2; bases outside the gene matches: 4. Looked up from germline, CDR1 is SGHRS and CDR2 is YFSETQ. The CDR3 spans 14 residues. The CDR3 region is CASSLQGANTEAFF. DNA of the CDR3: TGCGCCAGCAGCCTGCAGGGGGCTAACACTGAAGCTTTCTTT.

This chain links TRBV25-1 with TRBJ1-1; the D is unclear. The CDR3 runs to 12 residues. CDR1 and CDR2 (germline): MGHDK, SYGVNS. Trimming pared 4 bases from V and 6 bases from J, leaving 9 bases between. In DNA, the CDR3 is TGTGCCAGCAGTGGAGCGTCGGCTGAAGCTTTCTTT. Its protein product is CASSGASAEAFF.

The chain combines TRBV9 with TRBJ2-5, with TRBD2 identical over 7 bases. Germline V gene lookup returns CDR1 SGDLS and CDR2 YYNGEE. This CDR3 spans 14 amino acids. Unmatched junction bases numbered 3, after V lost 0 bases and J lost 4 bases. CDR3 sequence: CASSVASGGETQYF. The CDR3 DNA sequence: TGTGCCAGCAGCGTAGCCTCGGGGGGAGAGACCCAGTACTTC.

The V and J genes are TRBV30 and TRBJ1-1, with D perhaps TRBD1 (6 bases). The CDR3 runs to 15 residues. Germline assignment: CDR1 GTSNPN and CDR2 SVGIG (reference sequence). V lost 0 bases and J 6 bases, leaving 17 bases between the germline ends. In nucleotides, the CDR3 is TGTGCCTGGAGTGTTGGTAGGGCCAGGGGCCCTGAAGCTTTCTTT. It is translated as CAWSVGRARGPEAFF.

CDR3 DNA: TGTGCCAGCAGCTTATCACGGGGGGGTTCCTACGAGCAGTACTTC. Encoded protein: CASSLSRGGSYEQYF. The chain combines TRBV7-9 with TRBJ2-7, with 8 bases lining up with TRBD2. Germline loops: CDR1 SEHNR, CDR2 FQNEAQ (reference sequence). The V segment lost 2 bases and the J segment 1 base; nucleotides outside the gene matches: 4. The CDR3 loop spans 15 amino acids.

This chain connects TRBV7-6 to TRBJ2-1, with TRBD2 matching 8 bases. The CDR3 has 14 amino acids. From germline, CDR1 is SGHVS and CDR2 FNYEAQ. The trim removed 5 bases at V and 7 bases at J, leaving 7 bases unmatched. The CDR3 spells CASSPGGAGNEQFF. The DNA of the CDR3 is TGTGCCAGCAGCCCCGGGGGGGCGGGGAATGAGCAGTTCTTC.

The chain links TRBV5-4 to TRBJ1-1; TRBD1 matches at 7 bases. From germline, CDR1 is SGHNT and CDR2 YYREEE (reference sequence). This CDR3 region has 14 residues. With V trimmed by 2 bases and J by 6 bases, 7 bases remained unmatched. The CDR3 DNA sequence: TGTGCCAGCAGCTTTCGGCAGGGGGATTCTGAAGCTTTCTTT. This gives the protein CASSFRQGDSEAFF.